This is a list of T cell receptor beta chains from one sample in a study of control samples from healthy donors and cancer patients. Libraries were prepared by immunoSEQ multiplex PCR; TCRdb keeps only in-frame clonotypes and omits some of them. Among 110,000 to 150,000 clones listed, about 88% were seen once. Source material: blood. Receptors originate from a woman aged 30 to 39 in good health. The conserved cysteine and the conserved F or W are not part of the CDR3 here. Each record gives: D gene, V gene, J gene, CDR3 protein. D genes are given only for firm matches.

d_call: .
v_call: TRBV2
j_call: TRBJ1-5
cdr3_aa: ASSEPAGLFQPQH

d_call: TRBD2
v_call: TRBV29-1
j_call: TRBJ2-3
cdr3_aa: SAVSGRDTQY

d_call: .
v_call: TRBV5-6
j_call: TRBJ2-7
cdr3_aa: ASSLSGQKYSYEQY

d_call: .
v_call: TRBV5-1
j_call: TRBJ2-5
cdr3_aa: ASSLKTGQETQY

d_call: .
v_call: TRBV9
j_call: TRBJ2-7
cdr3_aa: ASSPTVGTPYEQY

d_call: .
v_call: TRBV9
j_call: TRBJ2-2
cdr3_aa: ASSVARGRGELF

d_call: .
v_call: TRBV19
j_call: TRBJ1-6
cdr3_aa: ASRPAGNSPLH

d_call: .
v_call: TRBV10-3
j_call: TRBJ2-7
cdr3_aa: ATGQSYEQY

d_call: TRBD1
v_call: TRBV5-1
j_call: TRBJ2-1
cdr3_aa: ASRSGTGGYNEQF

d_call: .
v_call: TRBV5-1
j_call: TRBJ2-3
cdr3_aa: ASSLDAGWGDTQY

d_call: TRBD1
v_call: TRBV30
j_call: TRBJ2-7
cdr3_aa: AWSVGTGRYEQY

d_call: .
v_call: TRBV6-4
j_call: TRBJ1-4
cdr3_aa: ASSAGLNNEKLF

d_call: TRBD1
v_call: TRBV5-4
j_call: TRBJ2-7
cdr3_aa: ASSRDRGTAD

d_call: .
v_call: TRBV2
j_call: TRBJ1-5
cdr3_aa: ASTKMSRGNQPQH

d_call: .
v_call: TRBV19
j_call: TRBJ2-1
cdr3_aa: ATKGGVSYNEQF

d_call: TRBD1
v_call: TRBV7-8
j_call: TRBJ1-3
cdr3_aa: ASSLRGQDSGNTIY

d_call: .
v_call: TRBV6-5
j_call: TRBJ2-3
cdr3_aa: ASRMTGTDTQY

d_call: .
v_call: TRBV7-6
j_call: TRBJ1-6
cdr3_aa: ASSAQDSYNSPLH

d_call: TRBD2
v_call: TRBV7-2
j_call: TRBJ2-2
cdr3_aa: ASSLGGGRATGELF

d_call: .
v_call: TRBV29-1
j_call: TRBJ1-3
cdr3_aa: SVVRVGGNTIY

d_call: .
v_call: TRBV7-9
j_call: TRBJ1-2
cdr3_aa: ASSLAWGASGYT

d_call: .
v_call: TRBV5-1
j_call: TRBJ1-1
cdr3_aa: ASSTEEGDTEAF

d_call: TRBD2
v_call: TRBV19
j_call: TRBJ2-7
cdr3_aa: ASSIAGGPYEQY

d_call: .
v_call: TRBV18
j_call: TRBJ2-5
cdr3_aa: ASSVNRGQETQY

d_call: .
v_call: TRBV28
j_call: TRBJ1-5
cdr3_aa: ASSLQVWNQPQH

d_call: .
v_call: TRBV29-1
j_call: TRBJ2-7
cdr3_aa: SVARGNYEQY

d_call: .
v_call: TRBV5-1
j_call: TRBJ1-6
cdr3_aa: ASSPGGTNSPLH

d_call: TRBD1
v_call: TRBV9
j_call: TRBJ1-6
cdr3_aa: ASSVAGQSAPLH

d_call: TRBD1
v_call: TRBV5-8
j_call: TRBJ1-1
cdr3_aa: ASSGAFGQERTEAF

d_call: .
v_call: TRBV19
j_call: TRBJ1-1
cdr3_aa: ASKQGDITDEAF

d_call: .
v_call: TRBV6-5
j_call: TRBJ2-3
cdr3_aa: ASTGGSAGTDTQY

d_call: .
v_call: TRBV5-1
j_call: TRBJ2-5
cdr3_aa: ASSSLVSETQY

d_call: TRBD1
v_call: TRBV9
j_call: TRBJ1-1
cdr3_aa: ASSIQGDRNTEAF

d_call: .
v_call: TRBV5-6
j_call: TRBJ1-2
cdr3_aa: ASSPVGELIRGYT

d_call: .
v_call: TRBV5-1
j_call: TRBJ1-1
cdr3_aa: ASSLGMNTEAF

d_call: .
v_call: TRBV11-1
j_call: TRBJ1-2
cdr3_aa: ASSLIQVGYGYT

d_call: TRBD1
v_call: TRBV11-2
j_call: TRBJ2-4
cdr3_aa: ASSLGRGRGKNIQY

d_call: .
v_call: TRBV28
j_call: TRBJ1-2
cdr3_aa: ASSPPKSYGYT

d_call: TRBD1
v_call: TRBV6-1
j_call: TRBJ1-6
cdr3_aa: ASSARTGSSYNSPLH

d_call: .
v_call: TRBV6-5
j_call: TRBJ1-4
cdr3_aa: ASSYAQISTNEKLF

d_call: TRBD1
v_call: TRBV13
j_call: TRBJ1-6
cdr3_aa: ASGTDNSPLH

d_call: TRBD1
v_call: TRBV5-5
j_call: TRBJ1-1
cdr3_aa: ASRREGAYEEAF

d_call: TRBD2
v_call: TRBV5-1
j_call: TRBJ2-1
cdr3_aa: ASSLDSGYNEQF

d_call: .
v_call: TRBV7-3
j_call: TRBJ2-5
cdr3_aa: ASSPDSETQY

d_call: TRBD1
v_call: TRBV10-3
j_call: TRBJ1-4
cdr3_aa: ATSLDREKLF

d_call: TRBD1
v_call: TRBV19
j_call: TRBJ1-5
cdr3_aa: ASSIPRRDRGYSNQPQH

d_call: .
v_call: TRBV28
j_call: TRBJ1-2
cdr3_aa: ASGTDLPPYGYT

d_call: TRBD1
v_call: TRBV5-1
j_call: TRBJ2-1
cdr3_aa: ASSLRDRAHEQF

d_call: .
v_call: TRBV27
j_call: TRBJ1-1
cdr3_aa: ASSPPHRVGTEAF

d_call: TRBD2
v_call: TRBV9
j_call: TRBJ2-3
cdr3_aa: ASSELTSGRPDTQY

d_call: TRBD2
v_call: TRBV7-6
j_call: TRBJ2-1
cdr3_aa: ASSQGTSGRTNEQF

d_call: .
v_call: TRBV11-3
j_call: TRBJ2-5
cdr3_aa: ASSSEGSKTQY

d_call: .
v_call: TRBV7-6
j_call: TRBJ1-1
cdr3_aa: ASSLGPGTNTEAF